The 28 T cell receptor beta chains below come from one sample, sequenced in a study of beta chain features in type 1 diabetes. What was sequenced were expressed TCRB transcripts, since all of the isolated RNA had been reverse transcribed. The protocol was immunoSEQ multiplex PCR, while the TCRdb copy is restricted to in-frame clones and leaves out a portion. The sample has 400,000 to 550,000 clones, 9.5% to 12% seen once; the top ten hold approximately 0.045%. The sample consisted of naive CD4+ T cells from blood. The receptors come from a woman younger than 30 in good health.

The chain employs TRBV29-1 and TRBJ2-4; D is unresolved. Germline CDR1 reads SQVTM; CDR2 reads ANQGSEA. The ends were cut back, 3 bases at V and 7 bases at J, with 7 bases in the middle. The length of the CDR3 is 11 residues. CDR3 coding DNA: TGCAGCGTTGATGGCTCGAACATTCAGTACTTC. It translates to CSVDGSNIQYF. The variable domain in full, with the rest retrieved from reference TRBV29-1 and TRBJ2-4, is SAVISQKPSRDICQRGTSLTIQCQVDSQVTMMFWYRQQPGQSLTLIATANQGSEATYESGFVIDKFPISRPNLTFSTLTVSNMSPEDSSIYLCSVDGSNIQYFGAGTRLSVL.

On this clone: This sample also contains other DNA sequences that code for the same CDR3. This chain connects TRBV7-9 to TRBJ2-2; D unclear. The CDR3 runs to 11 residues. V was clipped by 2 bases and J by 6 bases, with 1 base between them. Germline values: CDR1 SEHNR, CDR2 FQNEAQ (reference sequence). The CDR3 is CASSLPGELFF. The CDR3, as DNA: TGTGCCAGCAGCTTACCCGGGGAGCTGTTTTTT.

The chain joins TRBV6-6 to TRBJ2-7, with 10 bases identical to TRBD1. This CDR3 region has 14 residues. V lost 7 bases, J lost 4 bases, and 7 bases stayed unmatched. Germline values: CDR1 MNHNY, CDR2 SVGAGI (reference sequence). The CDR3 DNA follows: TGTGCCAGCAACCCGACAGGGGGCATGTACGAGCAGTACGTC. Protein sequence: CASNPTGGMYEQYV.

This clone was found a few times. V usage is TRBV2 and J usage is TRBJ2-7; D gene unclear. Germline V CDR1 and CDR2: SNHLY, FYNNEI. This CDR3 has 12 amino acids. The V end was cut by 7 bases, the J end by 2 bases, with 9 bases between. CDR3 sequence reads: CASTGITYEQYV. DNA of the CDR3: TGTGCCAGCACTGGCATAACCTACGAGCAGTACGTC.

This clone was observed a few times. Other DNA sequences of this sample code for an identical CDR3. This chain joins TRBV7-9 and TRBJ2-3, with D unclear. Germline lookup yields CDR1 SEHNR and CDR2 FQNEAQ (reference sequence). The CDR3 runs to 14 residues. V lost 5 bases and J 3 bases, leaving 12 bases between the germline ends. The CDR3: CASSPRGRTDTQYF. The DNA for the CDR3 is TGTGCCAGCAGCCCACGCGGTAGAACAGATACGCAGTATTTT.

The V and J genes are TRBV18 and TRBJ1-1; D call uncertain. Germline CDR1 reads KGHSH; CDR2 reads LQKENI. The CDR3 loop spans 13 amino acids. With 3 bases removed from V and 6 bases from J, the gap between germline ends came to 11 bases. Here the CDR3 reads CASSPMWVAEAFF. The CDR3 nucleotides read TGTGCCAGCTCACCTATGTGGGTGGCTGAAGCTTTCTTT.

This clone was found a few times. This CDR3 is also generated by other DNA sequences in the sample. This chain connects TRBV7-2 to TRBJ2-6; no definite D call. V lost 5 bases and J 4 bases, leaving 6 bases between the germline ends. The CDR3 sequence is 13 residues long. Germline V gene sequence: CDR1 SGHTA, CDR2 FQGNSA. The CDR3 DNA reads TGTGCCAGCAGCCTCCCCGGGGCCAACGTCCTGACTTTC. Residues: CASSLPGANVLTF.

This clone was counted a few times. The chain carries TRBV29-1 and TRBJ1-1; a possible D gene is TRBD1 (6 bases). V was trimmed by 5 bases and J by 0 bases, leaving 7 bases between them. The CDR3 totals 12 residues. The V gene's germline CDR1 is SQVTM and CDR2 ANQGSEA. The CDR3 region has the DNA TGCAGCGTTCGACAGGTGAACACTGAAGCTTTCTTT. This gives the protein CSVRQVNTEAFF.

J is TRBJ2-3 and V is TRBV14; D not resolved. The germline V gene encodes CDR1 SGHDN and CDR2 FVKESK. This CDR3 has 14 residues. V was clipped by 4 bases and J by 0 bases, with 8 bases between them. CDR3 in DNA: TGTGCCAGCAGCCTTTACGCTAGCACAGATACGCAGTATTTT. Amino acid sequence: CASSLYASTDTQYF.

V usage is TRBV10-3 and J usage is TRBJ1-1, with D possibly TRBD1 on 5 matching bases. This CDR3 has 14 residues. V gave up 6 bases and J gave up 3 bases, with 14 bases separating them. Germline values: CDR1 ENHRY, CDR2 SYGVKD. The CDR3 region has the DNA TGTGCCATCAGATTCCAGGGAAGGGACACTGAAGCTTTCTTT. It yields the protein CAIRFQGRDTEAFF.

This clone was seen a handful of times. CDR3 bases: TGCGCCAGCAGCCTTTTTGCAGGACTAGCGGGGTCAGAGACCCAGTACTTC. Translating gives CASSLFAGLAGSETQYF. V and J are TRBV4-3 and TRBJ2-5; 12 nucleotides align to TRBD2. The V and J ends lost 4 bases and 4 bases, in that order; junction bases with no gene match: 10. Germline lookup yields CDR1 LGHNA and CDR2 YSLEER. The CDR3 contains 17 residues.

This clone occurred a few times. J is TRBJ2-2 and V is TRBV7-9, with D hard to call. CDR3 length: 13 residues. The V end lost 3 bases, the J end lost 6 bases, and 8 bases lay between the germline ends. Germline-derived CDR1 and CDR2 are SEHNR and FQNEAQ (reference sequence). CDR3: CASSFRRAGELFF. The CDR3 nucleotides are TGTGCCAGCAGCTTTCGCCGCGCCGGGGAGCTGTTTTTT.

This clone was counted between two and nine times. This rearrangement joins TRBV2 to TRBJ2-5; possible D gene TRBD1, 6 bases. Germline V gene data show CDR1 as SNHLY and CDR2 as FYNNEI. Deletions cut 4 bases from V and 5 bases from J, with 11 bases between. CDR3 length: 13 residues. CDR3 loop: CASSGRTVETQYF. Here the CDR3 DNA reads TGTGCCAGCAGTGGCAGGACAGTTGAGACCCAGTACTTC.

Only a few counts were recorded for this clone. The V gene is TRBV21-1, the J gene TRBJ1-2. TRBV21-1 is tagged as a pseudogene. CDR3 length equals 14 residues. The CDR3 region is CASRMRLPNYGYTF. CDR3 DNA: TGTGCCAGCAGGATGCGCTTACCGAACTATGGCTACACCTTC.

The V and J genes are TRBV7-9 and TRBJ2-7; possible D gene TRBD1, 5 bases. The germline V gene encodes CDR1 SEHNR and CDR2 FQNEAQ (reference sequence). The V gene lost 5 bases and the J gene lost 2 bases, with 10 bases spanning the gap. The length of the CDR3 is 13 residues. The CDR3 region has the DNA TGTGCCAGCAGCCGACAGAGTACCTACGAGCAGTACGTC. Encoded protein: CASSRQSTYEQYV.

This clone was detected a few times. This chain connects TRBV5-4 to TRBJ1-2; D may be TRBD1 (6 bases). The CDR3 is 16 residues long. CDR1 SGHNT and CDR2 YYREEE come from the germline V gene (reference sequence). V lost 3 bases and J 8 bases, leaving 23 bases between the germline ends. The CDR3 DNA reads TGTGCCAGCAGCTCACCTGAGGCGTGGGGGCAAGGAGGCTACACCTTC. It encodes CASSSPEAWGQGGYTF.

This clone was detected only a few times. The chain is built from TRBV5-4 and TRBJ2-5; D is unclear. The CDR3 is 11 residues long. Trimming pared 3 bases from V and 4 bases from J, leaving 4 bases between. The germline CDR1 and CDR2 sequences are SGHNT and YYREEE (reference sequence). CDR3 in amino acids: CASSYTETQYF. The DNA of the CDR3 is TGTGCCAGCAGCTACACAGAGACCCAGTACTTC.

This clone was found a few times. The chain joins TRBV7-9 to TRBJ2-5; perhaps TRBD2 as D (5 bases). Trimming took 5 bases from V and 4 from J, leaving 20 bases between them. The CDR3 has 16 amino acids. Germline CDR1 and CDR2: SEHNR and FQNEAQ (reference sequence). CDR3 region: CASSPPRGLGGETQYF. DNA for the CDR3: TGTGCCAGCAGCCCCCCTAGAGGCCTCGGAGGAGAGACCCAGTACTTC. Full variable domain (outside the CDR3, taken from reference TRBV7-9 and TRBJ2-5): DTGVSQNPRHKITKRGQNVTFRCDPISEHNRLYWYRQTLGQGPEFLTYFQNEAQLEKSRLLSDRFSAERPKGSFSTLEIQRTEQGDSAMYLCASSPPRGLGGETQYFGPGTRLLVL.

The chain recombines TRBV2 with TRBJ2-5; D unresolved. V dropped 3 bases and J dropped 4 bases, with 12 bases sitting between them. Germline CDR1 SNHLY, CDR2 FYNNEI. The CDR3 loop spans 14 amino acids. For the CDR3, the DNA is TGTGCCAGCAGTGATAGGCAGGAAGGAGAGACCCAGTACTTC. This encodes CASSDRQEGETQYF.

In DNA form, the CDR3 reads TGTGCCAGCAGGTTGAGACTTGTGTCCAACAATGAGCAGTTCTTC. It encodes CASRLRLVSNNEQFF. J is TRBJ2-1 and V is TRBV7-2; D call uncertain. V was pared by 6 bases and J by 5 bases, with 17 bases between. The germline V gene encodes CDR1 SGHTA and CDR2 FQGNSA. This CDR3 region has 15 residues.

Only a few counts were recorded for this clone. The chain joins TRBV29-1 to TRBJ2-5, with D hard to call. The length of the CDR3 is 15 residues. Trimming removed 1 base at V and 4 bases at J, with 16 bases between. Germline V gene lookup returns CDR1 SQVTM and CDR2 ANQGSEA. The CDR3 nucleotides read TGCAGCGTTGAAGGGGTCCAACCCTGGGGAGAGACCCAGTACTTC. Translated: CSVEGVQPWGETQYF.

The chain employs TRBV7-2 and TRBJ1-2; D remains ambiguous. Trimming took off 1 base at V and 2 bases at J, with 8 bases between the two ends. There are 14 residues in the CDR3. CDR1 and CDR2 from the germline V gene are SGHTA and FQGNSA. CDR3 in DNA: TGTGCCAGCAGCTTAGGACTGCTGAACTATGGCTACACCTTC. This translates into CASSLGLLNYGYTF.

This clone occurred a few times. V usage is TRBV7-8 and J usage is TRBJ2-3; unclear D gene. V was shortened by 1 base and J by 1 base, with 6 bases between the two germline ends. The germline CDR1 and CDR2 sequences are SGHVS and FQNEAQ. The CDR3 length is 14 residues. The CDR3 spells CASSLDSRTDTQYF. The CDR3 DNA sequence: TGTGCCAGCAGCTTAGACTCTCGCACAGATACGCAGTATTTT.

V gene TRBV7-2 combines with J gene TRBJ2-2; 9 nucleotides line up with TRBD1. V shed 5 bases and J 6 bases; nucleotides not matched to a gene: 4. Germline V gene data show CDR1 as SGHTA and CDR2 as FQGNSA. CDR3 length equals 14 residues. DNA of the CDR3: TGTGCCAGCAGCCCGCGGACAGGGGCCGGGGAGCTGTTTTTT. It specifies CASSPRTGAGELFF.

This clone was seen a handful of times. The chain couples TRBV5-1 to TRBJ2-1; D is unclear. Germline CDR1 SGHRS, CDR2 YFSETQ. This CDR3 has 12 residues. With 3 bases removed from V and 5 bases from J, the gap between germline ends came to 6 bases. The CDR3 DNA is TGCGCCAGCAGCTATTTGGACAATGAGCAGTTCTTC. Residues: CASSYLDNEQFF.

This sequence joins TRBV21-1 and TRBJ2-1; the table's D call of TRBD2 was not tested on the DNA. TRBV21-1 is flagged as a pseudogene. There are 18 residues in the CDR3. CDR3 loop: CASSNEVRDSVGSIEQFF. In DNA form, the CDR3 reads TGTGCCAGCAGCAATGAGGTCCGTGACTCGGTAGGGAGCATTGAGCAGTTCTTC.

In regard to this clone: One end of the junction is discordant with germline, which a read error may explain. This chain connects TRBV7-7 to TRBJ2-5; D gene ambiguous. This CDR3 contains 16 residues. Germline V gives CDR1 SSHAT, CDR2 FNYEAQ (reference sequence). This CDR3 reads CASSLSTLPRFGSQYF. The CDR3 nucleotides read TGTGCTAGCAGCTTATCTACGTTACCGCGGTTTGGGTCCCAGTACTTC. The variable domain in full, with the rest retrieved from reference TRBV7-7 and TRBJ2-5, is GAGVSQSPRYKVTKRGQDVTLRCDPISSHATLYWYQQALGQGPEFLTYFNYEAQPDKSGLPSDRFSAERPEGSISTLTIQRTEQRDSAMYRCASSLSTLPRFGSQYFGPGTRLLVL.

There are a few counts of this clone. The chain carries TRBV7-2 and TRBJ2-7; TRBD1 agrees at 9 bases. Trimming cost V 5 bases and J 2 bases; bases outside gene matches: 4. Per germline, CDR1 SGHTA and CDR2 FQGNSA. The CDR3 extends over 14 amino acids. This CDR3 is CASSPQGATYEQYF. DNA of the CDR3: TGTGCCAGCAGCCCACAGGGGGCTACCTACGAGCAGTACTTC.